A single sample gave rise to the 25 T cell receptor beta chains below, sequenced in a study of beta chain features in type 1 diabetes. What was sequenced were expressed TCRB transcripts, since all of the isolated RNA had been reverse transcribed. Assay used: immunoSEQ multiplex PCR; TCRdb lists only in-frame clones, some missing. The data contain roughly 450,000 clones, about an eighth of them seen just once; the ten biggest clones take up over 0.035%. Input material: naive CD4+ T cells from blood. The receptors come from a woman between 18 and 29 years old in good health.

The rearrangement joins TRBV15 to TRBJ1-6; perhaps TRBD1 as D (5 bases). Deletions cut 1 base from V and 8 bases from J, with 12 bases between. CDR3 length equals 15 residues. CDR1 and CDR2 (germline): LNHNV, YYDKDF (reference sequence). CDR3 in amino acids: CATSRARGRDSPLHF. CDR3 DNA: TGTGCCACCAGCAGAGCTAGGGGTCGTGATTCACCCCTCCACTTT.

In this sample, this clone turned up a few times. J is TRBJ1-4 and V is TRBV11-3; D unclear. The CDR3 length is 16 residues. Germline CDR1 is SGHNT and CDR2 is YENEEA. The V and J ends lost 1 base and 5 bases respectively, with 14 bases between them. DNA of the CDR3: TGTGCCAGCAGCTTAGGGCGGCAGCGGACCAATGAAAAACTGTTTTTT. Translated: CASSLGRQRTNEKLFF.

This chain links TRBV27 with TRBJ1-6; maybe TRBD1 (5 bases). Trimming pared 8 bases from V and 5 bases from J, leaving 16 bases between. This CDR3 contains 15 residues. Looked up from germline, CDR1 is MNHEY and CDR2 is SMNVEV (reference sequence). CDR3 DNA: TGTGCCAGCTTTCCCCGGGGGAGGGATAATTCACCCCTCCACTTT. This encodes CASFPRGRDNSPLHF.

The gene calls are TRBV5-1 and TRBJ2-7, with a possible D match to TRBD1 (6 bases). The CDR3 runs to 12 residues. The germline V gene encodes CDR1 SGHRS and CDR2 YFSETQ. The V and J ends lost 7 bases and 6 bases respectively, with 14 bases between them. The CDR3 spells CASGTGSLEQYF. The CDR3 DNA is TGCGCCAGCGGTACAGGGAGTCTCGAGCAGTACTTC.

CDR3 coding DNA: TGTGCCAGCAGCTTAGGTCCCCCCGGGGCCTACGAGCAGTACGTC. As protein: CASSLGPPGAYEQYV. The rearrangement links TRBV7-2 to TRBJ2-7; weak D call: TRBD2 (5 bases). This CDR3 has 15 amino acids. Germline loops: CDR1 SGHTA, CDR2 FQGNSA. Trimming shortened V by 1 base and J by 2 bases, and 12 bases separated the two germline ends.

In this sample, this clone turned up a few times. This rearrangement joins TRBV18 to TRBJ2-3; weak D call: TRBD2 (6 bases). Per germline, CDR1 KGHSH and CDR2 LQKENI. V lost 3 bases and J lost 0, with 13 bases in between. This CDR3 contains 16 residues. CDR3 loop: CASSPGQGLSTDTQYF. For the CDR3, the DNA is TGTGCCAGCTCACCGGGGCAGGGACTGAGCACAGATACGCAGTATTTT.

This clone occurred a few times. The chain combines TRBV4-1 with TRBJ1-1, with TRBD1 matching 7 bases. The V gene's germline CDR1 is MGHRA and CDR2 YSYEKL. V trimming: 2 bases; J trimming: 0 bases; junction bases outside the gene matches: 6. This CDR3 has 16 residues. This CDR3 is CASSQPGQRMNTEAFF. In DNA, the CDR3 is TGCGCCAGCAGCCAACCGGGACAGAGAATGAACACTGAAGCTTTCTTT.

This clone was observed at least ten times. The sample has other DNA sequences that encode this CDR3 too. This chain joins TRBV18 and TRBJ2-3; no clear D gene. The CDR3 runs 12 residues. Trimming removed 2 bases at V and 1 base at J, with 1 base between. Per the germline V gene, CDR1 is KGHSH and CDR2 is LQKENI. CDR3 DNA: TGTGCCAGCTCACCAGGCACAGATACGCAGTATTTT. The encoded protein is CASSPGTDTQYF. Based on the CDR3 plus reference TRBV18 and TRBJ2-3, the full variable domain is NAGVMQNPRHLVRRRGQEARLRCSPMKGHSHVYWYRQLPEEGLKFMVYLQKENIIDESGMPKERFSAEFPKEGPSILRIQQVVRGDSAAYFCASSPGTDTQYFGPGTRLTVL.

This clone was picked up a small number of times. Distinct nucleotide sequences in the sample also encode this CDR3. This sequence joins TRBV2 and TRBJ2-5; D is unresolved. Germline CDR1 reads SNHLY; CDR2 reads FYNNEI. This CDR3 spans 12 amino acids. V was cut by 2 bases and J by 3 bases, with 4 bases left in between. CDR3 nucleotide sequence: TGTGCCAGCAGTGAACTCGAAGAGACCCAGTACTTC. This translates into CASSELEETQYF.

The V and J genes are TRBV29-1 and TRBJ1-5, with D uncertain. CDR3 length: 13 amino acids. The V end was cut by 4 bases, the J end by 7 bases, with 14 bases between. Germline CDR1 is SQVTM and CDR2 is ANQGSEA. The CDR3 DNA reads as TGCAGCGTTGGAATAGATCTCTACCAGCCCCAGCATTTT. Residues: CSVGIDLYQPQHF.

This clone was seen more than once but under ten times. This chain joins TRBV7-9 and TRBJ2-1; D possibly corresponds to TRBD2 (6 bases). The CDR3 is 15 amino acids. Germline CDR1 reads SEHNR; CDR2 reads FQNEAQ (reference sequence). Trimming took off 6 bases at V and 7 bases at J, with 19 bases between the two ends. DNA for the CDR3: TGTGCCAGCAGGTCCCCCGGGGGTATCGGGAATGAGCAGTTCTTC. Translated, it gives CASRSPGGIGNEQFF. The variable domain in full, with the rest retrieved from reference TRBV7-9 and TRBJ2-1, is DTGVSQNPRHKITKRGQNVTFRCDPISEHNRLYWYRQTLGQGPEFLTYFQNEAQLEKSRLLSDRFSAERPKGSFSTLEIQRTEQGDSAMYLCASRSPGGIGNEQFFGPGTRLTVL.

This clone was counted between two and nine times. The CDR3 here is CASSFPAGSTDTQYF. The DNA for the CDR3 is TGTGCCAGCAGCTTTCCGGCGGGGAGCACAGATACGCAGTATTTT. The V gene is TRBV7-9, the J gene TRBJ2-3, with D tentatively TRBD2 (6 bases). Germline V gives CDR1 SEHNR, CDR2 FQNEAQ (reference sequence). The length of the CDR3 is 15 residues. Trimming left V 3 bases short and J 0 bases short, with 10 bases between.

The count of this clone is one. The V gene is TRBV27, the J gene TRBJ2-2, with D unclear. Trimming cost V 2 bases and J 6 bases, with 10 bases left between them. The germline V gene has CDR1 MNHEY and CDR2 SMNVEV (reference sequence). The CDR3 runs 14 residues. CDR3 in amino acids: CASSLLPGPGELFF. The CDR3 region has the DNA TGTGCCAGCAGTTTACTTCCGGGTCCCGGGGAGCTGTTTTTT.

The chain uses TRBV18 and TRBJ2-3; 10 nucleotides line up with TRBD2. Unmatched junction bases numbered 16, after V lost 6 bases and J lost 4 bases. Germline V gives CDR1 KGHSH, CDR2 LQKENI. CDR3 size: 18 residues. CDR3 in DNA: TGTGCCAGCTCCCTCGCTGTACCCACAGCGGGAGGGCCAGATACGCAGTATTTT. Translation: CASSLAVPTAGGPDTQYF.

This chain uses TRBV29-1 with TRBJ2-5, with 10 positions matching TRBD2. The J call is doubtful: the DNA matches TRBJ2-7 better. CDR3 length: 13 residues. Germline V gives CDR1 SQVTM, CDR2 ANQGSEA. The CDR3 spells CSVEVLAGDEQYF. The CDR3 region has the DNA TGCAGCGTTGAAGTTCTAGCGGGAGACGAGCAGTACTTC.

This clone was counted a few times. The chain links TRBV2 to TRBJ2-4, with no clear D. Germline V gene sequence: CDR1 SNHLY, CDR2 FYNNEI. This CDR3 is 17 amino acids long. V shed 7 bases and J shed 1 base, with 20 bases lying between them. The CDR3 region is CASTTIVGRSAKNIQYF. The CDR3 region has the DNA TGTGCCAGCACCACAATTGTGGGTCGTTCGGCCAAAAACATTCAGTACTTC.

This clone has only a few counts. The chain combines TRBV19 with TRBJ2-3, with D perhaps TRBD2 (5 bases). CDR3 length: 14 residues. From germline, CDR1 is LNHDA and CDR2 SQIVND (reference sequence). The germline V and J ends were trimmed by 0 bases and 3 bases, with 7 bases remaining between them. The CDR3 nucleotides read TGTGCCAGTAGTATAGATACGGGGACAGATACGCAGTATTTT. Its translation: CASSIDTGTDTQYF.

This clone was observed once. The DNA for the CDR3 is TGTGCCAGCAGCTGGACAGACAGGGTACAAGCAAAACTGTTTTTT. Translated, it gives CASSWTDRVQAKLFF. The gene calls are TRBV7-2 and TRBJ1-4; 7 nucleotides match TRBD1. The germline CDR1 and CDR2 sequences are SGHTA and FQGNSA. V was clipped by 4 bases and J by 10 bases; unmatched bases: 12. This CDR3 has 15 amino acids.

This clone was found a few times. The V and J genes are TRBV19 and TRBJ2-1; 8 nucleotides line up with TRBD2. This CDR3 region has 16 residues. The germline gives CDR1 LNHDA, CDR2 SQIVND (reference sequence). Germline trimming cut 2 bases from V and 7 bases from J; bases unmatched to any gene: 10. This CDR3 reads CASSIIALAGRNEQFF. CDR3 in DNA: TGTGCCAGTAGTATAATAGCGCTAGCGGGTAGGAATGAGCAGTTCTTC.

This clone was detected only a few times. The gene calls are TRBV6-5 and TRBJ2-7; D assignment may be TRBD1 or TRBD2 (5 bases each). The germline gives CDR1 MNHEY, CDR2 SVGAGI. The CDR3 contains 9 residues. The CDR3: CRDGYEQYV. The CDR3 DNA follows: TGTAGGGACGGCTACGAGCAGTACGTC.

The chain is built from TRBV4-3 and TRBJ2-7; no reliable D call. Germline CDR1 LGHNA, CDR2 YSLEER. This CDR3 is built from 15 residues. The V and J ends lost 0 bases and 3 bases respectively, with 12 bases between them. CDR3 loop: CASSQEMASYYEQYF. Written as DNA, the CDR3 is TGCGCCAGCAGCCAAGAGATGGCCAGTTACTACGAGCAGTACTTC.

The V gene is TRBV18, the J gene TRBJ2-5; 8 positions agree with TRBD2. The CDR3 contains 15 residues. The germline V gene has CDR1 KGHSH and CDR2 LQKENI. J was trimmed by 5 bases and V by 4 bases; bases with no gene match: 9. The CDR3 bases are TGTGCCAGCTCACGACGGACGGGGGGGCACGAGACCCAGTACTTC. This encodes CASSRRTGGHETQYF.

This clone has just a few counts. The chain has TRBV7-9 and TRBJ1-1; D not resolved. Germline CDR1 reads SEHNR; CDR2 reads FQNEAQ (reference sequence). The CDR3 spans 12 residues. Trimming left V 3 bases short and J 10 bases short, with 12 bases between. The CDR3 loop reads CASSFGVEGAFF. CDR3 in DNA: TGTGCCAGCAGCTTTGGGGTTGAAGGAGCTTTCTTT. Using reference TRBV7-9 and TRBJ1-1 for the parts outside the CDR3, the full variable domain is DTGVSQNPRHKITKRGQNVTFRCDPISEHNRLYWYRQTLGQGPEFLTYFQNEAQLEKSRLLSDRFSAERPKGSFSTLEIQRTEQGDSAMYLCASSFGVEGAFFGQGTRLTVV.

This chain links TRBV4-1 with TRBJ2-1; the D is unclear. With 0 bases removed from V and 8 bases from J, the gap between germline ends came to 29 bases. The germline V gene encodes CDR1 MGHRA and CDR2 YSYEKL. The CDR3 is made up of 20 amino acids. The CDR3 loop reads CASSQDLGRYFRESPDEQFF. The CDR3, as DNA: TGCGCCAGCAGCCAAGACCTGGGTCGGTACTTCCGAGAGTCGCCCGATGAGCAGTTCTTC.

In this sample, this clone turned up a few times. This sample also contains other DNA sequences that code for the same CDR3. The chain couples TRBV7-9 to TRBJ2-6, with 7 bases aligning to TRBD1. Trimming cost V 3 bases and J 0 bases; bases outside gene matches: 8. Germline V gives CDR1 SEHNR, CDR2 FQNEAQ (reference sequence). The CDR3 has 18 amino acids. The CDR3 region has the DNA TGTGCCAGCAGCTTCCTACGACAGGGACACTCTGGGGCCAACGTCCTGACTTTC. It specifies CASSFLRQGHSGANVLTF.